A selection of T cell receptor beta chains follows, all from one sample in a study of OX40 agonist ivuxolimab in advanced cancers. Assay used: immunoSEQ multiplex PCR; TCRdb lists only in-frame clones, some missing. The table records roughly 70,000 clones, about 87% of them present only once. The sequenced sample was CD4+ or CD8+ T cells sorted from blood, obtained in a trial of the OX40 agonist ivuxolimab. The receptors derive from an adult with an advanced solid tumor such as melanoma, head and neck, liver or kidney cancer. Both conserved end residues are part of each CDR3. A D gene is named only where the DNA matches it firmly. Clone size is not always given. Where it is, it says once, few, many or a class for expanded clones.

v_call: TRBV5-8; clone_size: -; j_call: TRBJ2-7; d_call: -; cdr3_length: 15; cdr3_nt: TGTGCCAGCAGCATTGGGCAACCTTCTGGGGGGGAGCAGTACTTC; cdr3_aa: CASSIGQPSGGEQYF
v_call: TRBV28; clone_size: -; j_call: TRBJ2-2; d_call: -; cdr3_length: 12; cdr3_nt: TGTGCCAGCCTGGGGTTTGTCGGGGAGCTGTTTTTT; cdr3_aa: CASLGFVGELFF
v_call: TRBV7-8; clone_size: -; j_call: TRBJ2-5; d_call: TRBD1; cdr3_length: 16; cdr3_nt: TGTGCCAGCAGTCCTTTGACTGAGGGGGCTTGGGAGACCCAGTACTTC; cdr3_aa: CASSPLTEGAWETQYF
v_call: TRBV6-1; clone_size: -; j_call: TRBJ2-7; d_call: TRBD1; cdr3_length: 14; cdr3_nt: TGTGCCAGCATTAAGGACAGGGTGGTGCACGAGCAGTACTTC; cdr3_aa: CASIKDRVVHEQYF
v_call: TRBV19; clone_size: -; j_call: TRBJ1-4; d_call: -; cdr3_length: 14; cdr3_nt: TGTGCCAGTAGTTTCCGGACGGATCCCGAAAAACTGTTTTTT; cdr3_aa: CASSFRTDPEKLFF
v_call: TRBV28; clone_size: once; j_call: TRBJ1-3; d_call: -; cdr3_length: 16; cdr3_nt: TGTGCCAGCAGTTTAGGCCCCAGGGTAGCCGGAAACACCATATATTTT; cdr3_aa: CASSLGPRVAGNTIYF
v_call: TRBV18; clone_size: -; j_call: TRBJ2-6; d_call: TRBD1; cdr3_length: 17; cdr3_nt: TGTGCCAGCTCACAATCGACAGGGGGCGGAGGGGCCAACGTCCTGACTTTC; cdr3_aa: CASSQSTGGGGANVLTF
v_call: TRBV5-1; clone_size: -; j_call: TRBJ2-3; d_call: -; cdr3_length: 14; cdr3_nt: TGCGCCAGCAGCTTGGAGACTAGGGCAGATACGCAGTATTTT; cdr3_aa: CASSLETRADTQYF
v_call: TRBV6-5; clone_size: once; j_call: TRBJ2-3; d_call: TRBD1; cdr3_length: 12; cdr3_nt: TGTGCCAGCAGGGACAGGCCGGGGACGCAGTATTTT; cdr3_aa: CASRDRPGTQYF
v_call: TRBV28; clone_size: -; j_call: TRBJ2-7; d_call: -; cdr3_length: 13; cdr3_nt: TGTGCCAGCAGTACCGGCCCCGGCTACGAGCAGTACTTC; cdr3_aa: CASSTGPGYEQYF
v_call: TRBV27; clone_size: -; j_call: TRBJ1-5; d_call: -; cdr3_length: 14; cdr3_nt: TGTGCCAGCAGTTTATCTAGGTTCCGAGAGCCCCAGCATTTT; cdr3_aa: CASSLSRFREPQHF
v_call: TRBV5-4; clone_size: -; j_call: TRBJ2-2; d_call: -; cdr3_length: 14; cdr3_nt: TGTGCCAGCAGCTTCAACAGTAACACCGGGGAGCTGTTTTTT; cdr3_aa: CASSFNSNTGELFF
v_call: TRBV27; clone_size: -; j_call: TRBJ1-4; d_call: -; cdr3_length: 15; cdr3_nt: TGTGCCAGCAGTTCGCGAGGGCCAACTAATGAAAAACTGTTTTTT; cdr3_aa: CASSSRGPTNEKLFF
v_call: TRBV5-1; clone_size: once; j_call: TRBJ2-3; d_call: -; cdr3_length: 14; cdr3_nt: TGCGCCAGCAGCTTGGGTAGTAGCACAGATACGCAGTATTTT; cdr3_aa: CASSLGSSTDTQYF
v_call: TRBV29-1; clone_size: -; j_call: TRBJ2-2; d_call: -; cdr3_length: 13; cdr3_nt: TGCAGCGTAGGGACTCTGAACACCGGGGAGCTGTTTTTT; cdr3_aa: CSVGTLNTGELFF
v_call: TRBV27; clone_size: -; j_call: TRBJ2-1; d_call: TRBD2; cdr3_length: 16; cdr3_nt: TGTGCCAGCACTCCGATACGGGCGGGGGGATACAATGAGCAGTTCTTC; cdr3_aa: CASTPIRAGGYNEQFF
v_call: TRBV19; clone_size: -; j_call: TRBJ2-3; d_call: TRBD1; cdr3_length: 12; cdr3_nt: TGTGCCAGCGGACAGGGAGTAGATACGCAGTATTTT; cdr3_aa: CASGQGVDTQYF
v_call: TRBV11-1; clone_size: -; j_call: TRBJ2-2; d_call: TRBD1; cdr3_length: 16; cdr3_nt: TGTGCCAGCAGCTTAGCAGGGGGCCCGGACACCGGGGAGCTGTTTTTT; cdr3_aa: CASSLAGGPDTGELFF
v_call: TRBV4-2; clone_size: -; j_call: TRBJ2-7; d_call: TRBD1; cdr3_length: 15; cdr3_nt: TGTGCCAGCAGCCAAGGAACAGGGGCCCCCTACGAGCAGTACTTC; cdr3_aa: CASSQGTGAPYEQYF
v_call: TRBV9; clone_size: -; j_call: TRBJ1-5; d_call: -; cdr3_length: 15; cdr3_nt: TGTGCCAGCAGCCGCGGCCCGGAGGGCAATCAGCCCCAGCATTTT; cdr3_aa: CASSRGPEGNQPQHF
v_call: TRBV6-1; clone_size: -; j_call: TRBJ2-7; d_call: TRBD2; cdr3_length: 14; cdr3_nt: TGTGCCAGCCTCCGGACTAGCGGGGCCTACGAGCAGTACTTC; cdr3_aa: CASLRTSGAYEQYF
v_call: TRBV11-2; clone_size: -; j_call: TRBJ2-5; d_call: -; cdr3_length: 14; cdr3_nt: TGTGCCAGCAGCTTAATAGAAGGGGTAGAGACCCAGTACTTC; cdr3_aa: CASSLIEGVETQYF
v_call: TRBV23-1; clone_size: -; j_call: TRBJ2-1; d_call: -; cdr3_length: 15; cdr3_nt: TGCGCCAGCAGTCAATATCCGGGATGCCCGAATGAGCAGTTCTTC; cdr3_aa: CASSQYPGCPNEQFF
v_call: TRBV18; clone_size: -; j_call: TRBJ1-1; d_call: -; cdr3_length: 13; cdr3_nt: TGTGCCAGCGAGGGGCTTTTGAACACTGAAGCTTTCTTT; cdr3_aa: CASEGLLNTEAFF
v_call: TRBV28; clone_size: -; j_call: TRBJ2-1; d_call: -; cdr3_length: 17; cdr3_nt: TGTGCCAGCAGTCCGGGGAGGAAGACCTTCGTGTACAATGAGCAGTTCTTC; cdr3_aa: CASSPGRKTFVYNEQFF
v_call: TRBV11-2; clone_size: -; j_call: TRBJ1-4; d_call: -; cdr3_length: 17; cdr3_nt: TGTGCCAGCAGCTCCCTGATCAGGGACACAGCTAATGAAAAACTGTTTTTT; cdr3_aa: CASSSLIRDTANEKLFF